This T cell receptor beta chain was sequenced during a study of T cell clonality in common variable immunodeficiency. Regarding the study as a whole: Fewer deletions and N-nucleotide insertions were reportedly seen in common variable immunodeficiency TCR beta sequences.

Germline V CDR1 and CDR2: DFQATT, SNEGSKA (reference sequence). V was pared by 0 bases and J by 0 bases, with 14 bases between. The CDR3 runs 16 residues. Profiling relied on immunoSEQ multiplex PCR, and the TCRdb table lists in-frame clones only, not all of them. This repertoire lists tens of thousands of clones without singletons; around 6% sits in the top ten. This clone was seen at least ten times. The antigen is undetermined. The read finishes 3 residues shy of the CDR3 end, and the germline J gene is used to complete it. Material: peripheral blood mononuclear cells. The V and J genes are TRBV20-1 and TRBJ1-1; the D is unclear. The clonotype comes from a human donor with common variable immunodeficiency. CDR3 bases read: TGCAGTGCTAGAGAAGGGCACTTTCTCATGAACACTGAA. Amino acids: CSAREGHFLMNTE. The complete CDR3 reads CSAREGHFLMNTEAFF.